This T cell receptor beta chain was sequenced for a study of cytomegalovirus exposure and HLA in healthy donors. The donors comprised healthy bone marrow donors. The trim removed 3 bases at V and 4 bases at J, leaving 9 bases unmatched. The CDR3 totals 16 residues. Germline CDR1 reads WNHNN; CDR2 reads SYGVQD (reference sequence). Primers: 60 Vbeta forward and 13 Jbeta reverse. Sequenced by immunoSEQ multiplex PCR; TCRdb stores in-frame clones only, minus some. Here the sample table reports approximately 52,000 clones. The specimen was PBMCs. The chain has TRBV10-1 and TRBJ2-7; 10 nucleotides align to TRBD1. The sequence derives from a woman aged 55-69 years in good health and CMV-seropositive. The CDR3 region has the DNA TGCGCCAGCAGTGAATATTTTCCGGGACAGGGGTACGAGCAGTACTTC. Translation: CASSEYFPGQGYEQYF.